Listed here are 24 T cell receptor beta chains from one sample, sequenced in a study of CD8+ T cells in alopecia areata. The authors extracted RNA and reverse transcribed it into cDNA as the sequencing template. Data came from immunoSEQ multiplex PCR; TCRdb stores just in-frame clones and leaves some out. The sample lists around 150,000 clones; about 60% were seen once. As for treatment: oral pan-JAK inhibitor, 5-10 mg twice daily. Sequenced material: CD4+ T cells sorted from blood, taken at week 24, from a patient treated with tofacitinib. Receptors were obtained from a human donor with alopecia areata.

CDR3 residues: CASSMEGNFADTQYF. Written as DNA, the CDR3 is TGTGCCAGTAGTATGGAGGGTAACTTCGCAGATACGCAGTATTTT. This sequence joins TRBV19 and TRBJ2-3; tentative D call: TRBD2 (6 bases). Deletions cut 3 bases from V and 4 bases from J, with 14 bases between. The CDR3 loop spans 15 amino acids. Looked up from germline, CDR1 is LNHDA and CDR2 is SQIVND (reference sequence).

This clone was found once. The chain is built from TRBV27 and TRBJ1-5, with 10 bases fitting TRBD1. There are 18 residues in the CDR3. With 1 base clipped from V and 0 bases from J, the junction kept 6 bases outside the gene matches. Germline-derived CDR1 and CDR2 are MNHEY and SMNVEV (reference sequence). The CDR3 loop is CASSLFGTGANSNQPQHF. CDR3 nucleotide sequence: TGTGCCAGCAGTTTATTTGGGACAGGGGCTAATAGCAATCAGCCCCAGCATTTT.

V and J are TRBV27 and TRBJ1-2; D unresolved. Germline assignment: CDR1 MNHEY and CDR2 SMNVEV (reference sequence). Deletions cut 5 bases from V and 6 bases from J, with 10 bases between. This CDR3 spans 12 amino acids. The CDR3 reads CASSTDGDGYTF. The DNA of the CDR3 is TGTGCCAGCAGTACCGACGGGGATGGCTACACCTTC.

The chain uses TRBV6-4 and TRBJ1-6; TRBD1 matches 8 bases. The CDR3 consists of 13 residues. The J segment lost 7 bases and the V segment lost 5 bases, leaving 1 base of the junction unmatched. Germline V gene data show CDR1 as MRHNA and CDR2 as SNTAGT. The CDR3 DNA follows: TGTGCCAGCAGTAGGGACAGGAATTCACCCCTCCACTTT. Its protein product is CASSRDRNSPLHF.

This clone was recorded a few times. The junction departs from the called germline gene at one end, perhaps through a read error. This chain connects TRBV10-3 to TRBJ2-7; 8 bases fit TRBD1. CDR3 length: 10 residues. CDR1 is ENHRY and CDR2 is SYGVKD in the germline V gene. The CDR3 loop is CANGVDRVNF. The CDR3 coding sequence is TGTGCCAACGGGGTGGACAGGGTCAACTTC.

This chain uses TRBV11-2 with TRBJ2-5; unclear D gene. The ends were cut back, 5 bases at V and 4 bases at J, with 14 bases in the middle. CDR1 is SGHAT, CDR2 FQNNGV, per germline. The CDR3 is 14 residues long. CDR3 nucleotides: TGTGCCAGCAGCCCCCGGCTTGCATCAGAGACCCAGTACTTC. It encodes CASSPRLASETQYF.

Only a few counts were recorded for this clone. The V call is TRBV5-1, the J call TRBJ2-5; 7 bases are shared with TRBD2. Germline V CDR1 and CDR2: SGHRS, YFSETQ. The CDR3 consists of 14 residues. V gave up 3 bases and J gave up 3 bases; unmatched junction bases: 5. This chain's CDR3 is CASSSQLAEETQYF. CDR3 DNA sequence: TGCGCCAGCAGCTCACAGCTAGCGGAAGAGACCCAGTACTTC.

The V and J genes are TRBV11-2 and TRBJ2-2, with D possibly being TRBD1 (5 bases). CDR1 is SGHAT, CDR2 FQNNGV, per germline. The CDR3 is made up of 16 amino acids. The ends were cut back, 1 base at V and 5 bases at J, with 14 bases in the middle. The DNA for the CDR3 is TGTGCCAGCAGCTTAGTGGGCAGGGTGTCGACCGGGGAGCTGTTTTTT. This codes for CASSLVGRVSTGELFF.

The chain recombines TRBV5-6 with TRBJ2-7; a possible D gene is TRBD1 (5 bases). V dropped 3 bases and J dropped 2 bases, with 9 bases sitting between them. The CDR3 runs to 13 residues. Germline CDR1 is SGHDT and CDR2 is YYEEEE. The CDR3 DNA reads as TGTGCCAGCAGCTGGACATCTACCTACGAGCAGTACTTC. Its protein is CASSWTSTYEQYF.

V is TRBV7-3 and J is TRBJ2-1, with D perhaps TRBD1 or TRBD2 (5 bases each). Germline V gene sequence: CDR1 SGHTA, CDR2 FQGTGA. V was shortened by 2 bases and J by 12 bases, with 23 bases between the two germline ends. CDR3 length: 16 amino acids. The CDR3 reads CASSLPAREPPRVQFF. CDR3 sequence (DNA): TGTGCCAGCAGCTTACCGGCCAGGGAGCCCCCCCGAGTGCAGTTCTTC.

This clone came up a few times. The chain couples TRBV7-9 to TRBJ1-1; possibly TRBD1 for D (5 bases). Trimming stripped 5 bases from V and 5 bases from J, with 21 bases between. Germline assignment: CDR1 SEHNR and CDR2 FQNEAQ (reference sequence). The CDR3 runs 16 residues. CDR3 in DNA: TGTGCCAGCAGCCGGGAGTCAGGGCGGGTTGGAACTGAAGCTTTCTTT. It encodes CASSRESGRVGTEAFF.

A few counts support this clone. The rearrangement joins TRBV9 to TRBJ2-3; no clear D gene. Germline CDR1 is SGDLS and CDR2 is YYNGEE. The V end was cut by 1 base, the J end by 0 bases, with 6 bases between. The CDR3 has 14 residues. CDR3 sequence reads: CASSVRSSTDTQYF. CDR3 sequence (DNA): TGTGCCAGCAGCGTACGGAGCAGCACAGATACGCAGTATTTT.

The gene calls are TRBV2 and TRBJ2-7; D remains unclear. Trimming pared 6 bases from V and 1 base from J, leaving 7 bases between. Germline CDR1 SNHLY, CDR2 FYNNEI. This CDR3 is 12 amino acids long. The CDR3 nucleotides read TGTGCCAGCAGGGCGAGATCCTACGAGCAGTACTTC. Translation gives CASRARSYEQYF.

The chain combines TRBV29-1 with TRBJ1-1, with a weak D call TRBD1 (6 bases). Trimming shortened V by 8 bases and J by 1 base, and 14 bases separated the two germline ends. This CDR3 has 13 amino acids. Germline V gene lookup returns CDR1 SQVTM and CDR2 ANQGSEA. The CDR3 nucleotides read TGCAGCTCAAGGGGACACCGGAACACTGAAGCTTTCTTT. This gives the protein CSSRGHRNTEAFF.

The rearrangement links TRBV4-1 to TRBJ1-5; weak D call: TRBD1 (5 bases). The CDR3 contains 12 residues. CDR1 MGHRA and CDR2 YSYEKL come from the germline V gene. Trimming left V 2 bases short and J 9 bases short, with 8 bases between. For the CDR3, the DNA is TGCGCCAGCAGCCAACTTACAGGGCCCCAGCATTTT. This sequence encodes CASSQLTGPQHF.

This sequence joins TRBV5-1 and TRBJ1-6; perhaps TRBD1 as D (5 bases). Looked up from germline, CDR1 is SGHRS and CDR2 is YFSETQ. The CDR3 length is 14 residues. The ends were cut back, 0 bases at V and 10 bases at J, with 11 bases in the middle. The CDR3 is CASSLVGAGSPLHF. Here the CDR3 DNA reads TGCGCCAGCAGCTTGGTAGGGGCGGGATCACCCCTCCACTTT.

The V and J genes are TRBV29-1 and TRBJ2-6; a possible D gene is TRBD2 (6 bases). CDR3 length: 14 amino acids. The germline V and J ends were trimmed by 3 bases and 3 bases, with 9 bases remaining between them. Germline lookup yields CDR1 SQVTM and CDR2 ANQGSEA. The CDR3 sequence is CSVDDGSGANVLTF. As DNA, the CDR3 is TGCAGCGTTGACGACGGGAGTGGGGCCAACGTCCTGACTTTC.

This clone was counted only a few times. The CDR3 nucleotides are TGTGCCAGCAGCCAAGATGGGTGGGGGGCGGCAGATACGCAGTATTTT. It yields the protein CASSQDGWGAADTQYF. The chain is built from TRBV4-2 and TRBJ2-3; the D call may be TRBD1 or TRBD2 (6 bases each). Germline CDR1 and CDR2: LGHNA and YNFKEQ. There are 16 residues in the CDR3. Trimming took 0 bases from V and 4 from J, leaving 14 bases between them.

This chain connects TRBV2 to TRBJ2-7; TRBD2 matches at 11 bases. Germline lookup yields CDR1 SNHLY and CDR2 FYNNEI. The CDR3 length is 14 residues. J gave up 7 bases and V 7 bases, and 9 bases lay outside the gene matches. CDR3 DNA sequence: TGTGCCAGCATGGGGACTAGCGGAACGGGAGAGCAGTACTTC. Protein product: CASMGTSGTGEQYF.

The table lists this clone with a count of one. The chain has TRBV4-1 and TRBJ1-6; D gene ambiguous. This CDR3 comprises 16 residues. CDR1 and CDR2 (germline): MGHRA, YSYEKL. Trimming pared 1 base from V and 6 bases from J, leaving 13 bases between. CDR3 sequence (DNA): TGCGCCAGCAGCCAAGCGCCCGGGTACTCTAATTCACCCCTCCACTTT. Translating it yields CASSQAPGYSNSPLHF.

The J gene is TRBJ1-6, the V gene TRBV2, with 7 bases matching TRBD1. CDR3 length: 13 residues. Germline assignment: CDR1 SNHLY and CDR2 FYNNEI. V shed 7 bases, J shed 7 bases, and the junction held 4 bases outside the gene matches. This CDR3 reads CASMGQMNSPLHF. CDR3 nucleotide sequence: TGTGCCAGCATGGGACAGATGAATTCACCCCTCCACTTT.

This clone was picked up a small number of times. The V gene is TRBV30, the J gene TRBJ2-1; TRBD2 agrees at 10 bases. V lost 1 base and J lost 11; bases outside the gene matches: 2. Germline CDR1 is GTSNPN and CDR2 is SVGIG (reference sequence). The CDR3 has 12 amino acids. The CDR3 loop reads CAWSGTSGKQFF. CDR3 nucleotide sequence: TGTGCCTGGAGTGGTACTAGCGGGAAGCAGTTCTTC. Looking up the rest from reference TRBV30 and TRBJ2-1 gives the full variable domain: SQTIHQWPATLVQPVGSPLSLECTVEGTSNPNLYWYRQAAGRGLQLLFYSVGIGQISSEVPQNLSASRPQDRQFILSSKKLLLSDSGFYLCAWSGTSGKQFFGPGTRLTVL.

This clone was found a few times. The V and J genes are TRBV7-9 and TRBJ1-5; D remains unclear. V dropped 5 bases and J dropped 5 bases, with 7 bases sitting between them. The CDR3 loop spans 12 amino acids. In germline, CDR1 is SEHNR, CDR2 FQNEAQ (reference sequence). The CDR3, as DNA: TGTGCCAGCAGCGGATCTTATCAGCCCCAGCATTTT. Residues: CASSGSYQPQHF.

This clone appeared a single time. The chain employs TRBV30 and TRBJ1-1, with D possibly TRBD1 on 5 matching bases. V was trimmed by 0 bases and J by 0 bases, leaving 14 bases between them. Germline V gives CDR1 GTSNPN, CDR2 SVGIG (reference sequence). The CDR3 totals 16 residues. CDR3 region: CAWSVRRRDMNTEAFF. CDR3 in DNA: TGTGCCTGGAGTGTAAGGCGCAGGGATATGAACACTGAAGCTTTCTTT.